These 8 T cell receptor beta chains were sequenced from one sample in a study of cytomegalovirus exposure and HLA in healthy donors. 60 Vbeta and 13 Jbeta primers were used in PCR. Sequencing used immunoSEQ multiplex PCR; TCRdb keeps in-frame clones, though not all of them. The table lists 99,000 or so clones, roughly three quarters of them singletons. Sequencing used PBMCs. Every receptor here comes from a male donor in good health and CMV-seronegative.

The V call is TRBV6-4, the J call TRBJ2-1; D might be TRBD1 (5 bases). The V gene's germline CDR1 is MRHNA and CDR2 SNTAGT. The CDR3 is 14 residues long. Trimming removed 10 bases from V and 0 bases from J, with 13 bases in between. Written as DNA, the CDR3 is TGTGCCAACAGGCCGTGCAGCTCCTACAATGAGCAGTTCTTC. Protein: CANRPCSSYNEQFF.

The chain recombines TRBV11-1 with TRBJ2-1; 13 bases are shared with TRBD2. Per the germline V gene, CDR1 is SGHAT and CDR2 is FQDESV (reference sequence). Trimming cost V 5 bases and J 9 bases; bases outside gene matches: 7. This CDR3 has 15 amino acids. The CDR3 nucleotides read TGTGCCAGCAGCATCGGGACTAGCGGGAAGGTTGAGCAGTTCTTC. Translated: CASSIGTSGKVEQFF. The full variable domain, its missing parts supplied by reference TRBV11-1 and TRBJ2-1, is EAEVAQSPRYKITEKSQAVAFWCDPISGHATLYWYRQILGQGPELLVQFQDESVVDDSQLPKDRFSAERLKGVDSTLKIQPAELGDSAMYLCASSIGTSGKVEQFFGPGTRLTVL.

The V call is TRBV25-1, the J call TRBJ1-1, with 8 nucleotides matching TRBD1. CDR1 and CDR2 (germline): MGHDK, SYGVNS. The J segment lost 6 bases and the V segment lost 4 bases, leaving 10 bases of the junction unmatched. The CDR3 totals 15 residues. This CDR3 is CASSAIGQGKAEAFF. CDR3 bases: TGTGCCAGCAGTGCCATAGGACAGGGAAAAGCTGAAGCTTTCTTT. Together with reference TRBV25-1 and TRBJ1-1, the CDR3 gives the full variable domain: EADIYQTPRYLVIGTGKKITLECSQTMGHDKMYWYQQDPGMELHLIHYSYGVNSTEKGDLSSESTVSRIRTEHFPLTLESARPSHTSQYLCASSAIGQGKAEAFFGQGTRLTVV.

The chain recombines TRBV19 with TRBJ1-1, with 10 bases fitting TRBD1. Germline V gene sequence: CDR1 LNHDA, CDR2 SQIVND (reference sequence). The CDR3 consists of 15 residues. Losses at the gene ends were 7 bases for V and 4 bases for J; bases not matched to a gene: 9. CDR3 nucleotides: TGTGCCAGTAATGACAGGGGGCGAGCGGGCACTGAAGCTTTCTTT. This gives the protein CASNDRGRAGTEAFF.

This clone was seen only a few times. This sequence joins TRBV2 and TRBJ2-3, with a possible D match to TRBD2 (5 bases). Trimming removed 8 bases at V and 0 bases at J, with 12 bases between. The germline V gene encodes CDR1 SNHLY and CDR2 FYNNEI. The CDR3 consists of 14 residues. The CDR3, as DNA: TGTGCCAGCGGACGAACGGGGAGCACAGATACGCAGTATTTT. This encodes CASGRTGSTDTQYF.

This clone appeared a single time. This chain uses TRBV4-2 with TRBJ2-1, with D maybe TRBD2 (6 bases). CDR1 is LGHNA and CDR2 is YNFKEQ in the germline V gene. The CDR3 covers 15 residues. V shed 0 bases and J shed 3 bases, with 9 bases lying between them. The CDR3 nucleotides read TGTGCCAGCAGCCAAGAGGGAGGCCACTACAATGAGCAGTTCTTC. Translation: CASSQEGGHYNEQFF.

The rearrangement links TRBV15 to TRBJ2-1; the match to TRBD2 covers 9 bases. CDR1 is LNHNV and CDR2 is YYDKDF in the germline V gene (reference sequence). The CDR3 spans 13 residues. J was trimmed by 9 bases and V by 6 bases; bases with no gene match: 6. This chain's CDR3 is CATRGTSSAEQFF. CDR3 nucleotide sequence: TGTGCCACCAGAGGGACTAGCTCGGCTGAGCAGTTCTTC.

The J gene is TRBJ1-1, the V gene TRBV15, with TRBD1 matching over 8 bases. Germline trimming cut 4 bases from V and 1 base from J; bases unmatched to any gene: 2. The CDR3 runs to 14 residues. CDR1 LNHNV and CDR2 YYDKDF come from the germline V gene (reference sequence). The CDR3 spells CATSKGTGNTEAFF. The CDR3 DNA is TGTGCCACCAGCAAGGGGACAGGGAACACTGAAGCTTTCTTT.